A single sample gave rise to the 25 T cell receptor beta chains below, sequenced in a study of blood T cells in healthy people across ages. A J-beta primer mix and a sample-barcoded 5' primer were used in a second PCR of roughly 6 to 11 cycles. From the 5' RACE reads, TCRdb called clonotypes with MiXCR, one entry per CDR3 protein. Counted here are nearly 800,000 distinct CDR3 sequences, 20% to 25% occurring once; the ten biggest clones make up roughly 3.8%. The same sample was also studied in work on T cells of mothers and their children.

The sequencing sample was made of blood. These receptor sequences come from a boy younger than 18 in good health.

This chain connects TRBV4-2 to TRBJ2-7; D is ambiguous. Gene TRBJ2-1 matches the end of the DNA better, so the J call may be wrong. CDR3 length: 12 residues. Germline V gene sequence: CDR1 LGHNA, CDR2 YNFKEQ. This CDR3 reads CASSQDAESQFF. In DNA, the CDR3 is TGTGCCAGCAGCCAAGACGCGGAGTCTCAGTTCTTC.

There are a few counts of this clonotype. The chain employs TRBV21-1 and TRBJ1-1; no DNA check was done on the table's D call, TRBD1. TRBV21-1 is annotated as a pseudogene. The CDR3 loop spans 15 amino acids. CDR3 DNA: TGTGCCAGCCCTCACGAAAAGGGGCATCTCCCCGGAGCTTTCTTT. Its translation is CASPHEKGHLPGAFF.

The V call is TRBV20-1, the J call TRBJ1-6, with D possibly TRBD1 on 5 matching bases. The CDR3 covers 17 residues. The V gene lost 5 bases and the J gene lost 0 bases, with 17 bases spanning the gap. Germline V CDR1 and CDR2: DFQATT, SNEGSKA (reference sequence). The CDR3 DNA reads TGCAGTGCTGGCCCCCAGGGCAGTAGCTCCTATAATTCACCCCTCCACTTT. As protein: CSAGPQGSSSYNSPLHF.

This clonotype has more than one count but fewer than ten. This chain links TRBV12-3 or TRBV12-4 with TRBJ1-2, with D hard to call. Trimming removed 7 bases from V and 3 bases from J, with 12 bases in between. The CDR3 spans 13 residues. This CDR3 is CASTIGKDYGYTF. CDR3 nucleotide sequence: TGTGCCAGCACCATCGGGAAGGACTATGGCTACACCTTC.

This clonotype was seen a handful of times. The chain joins TRBV30 to TRBJ2-1, with D possibly matching TRBD1 (5 bases). This CDR3 region has 13 residues. Between the trimmed V and J ends, which lost 5 bases and 8 bases, there was a span of 16 bases. Per germline, CDR1 GTSNPN and CDR2 SVGIG (reference sequence). CDR3 protein: CAWQGSPMDEQFF. In nucleotides, the CDR3 is TGTGCCTGGCAGGGTTCCCCAATGGATGAGCAGTTCTTC.

A few counts support this clonotype. The chain has TRBV5-1 and TRBJ1-6; D is unclear. With 0 bases removed from V and 8 bases from J, the gap between germline ends came to 9 bases. The germline gives CDR1 SGHRS, CDR2 YFSETQ. The CDR3 sequence is 14 residues long. CDR3 residues: CASSLAIGDSPLHF. CDR3 in DNA: TGCGCCAGCAGCTTGGCCATCGGGGATTCACCCCTCCACTTT.

This chain connects TRBV27 to TRBJ2-7; 15 bases match TRBD2. CDR1 and CDR2 (germline): MNHEY, SMNVEV (reference sequence). Germline trimming cut 5 bases from V and 2 bases from J; bases unmatched to any gene: 4. The CDR3 runs 16 residues. DNA of the CDR3: TGTGCCAGCAGTATCAGGACTAGCGGGGGGGCCTACGAGCAGTACTTC. This codes for CASSIRTSGGAYEQYF.

The chain has TRBV4-3 and TRBJ2-5, with 8 bases lining up with TRBD1. Germline CDR1 LGHNA, CDR2 YSLEER. Losses at the gene ends were 1 base for V and 5 bases for J; bases not matched to a gene: 6. The CDR3 has 15 residues. The CDR3 region has the DNA TGCGCCAGCAGCCAAGCCCGGACAGGGAGGGAGACCCAGTACTTC. Residues: CASSQARTGRETQYF.

The gene calls are TRBV30 and TRBJ2-1; the D gene is possibly TRBD1 (5 bases). Between the trimmed V and J ends, which lost 3 bases and 0 bases, there was a span of 6 bases. Per germline, CDR1 GTSNPN and CDR2 SVGIG (reference sequence). The CDR3 loop spans 13 amino acids. CDR3 sequence (DNA): TGTGCCTGGAGGACAGACTCCTACAATGAGCAGTTCTTC. Its translation: CAWRTDSYNEQFF.

This clonotype was seen more than once but under ten times. Here the CDR3 reads CASSPLDSQATNEKLFF. The CDR3 nucleotides are TGTGCCAGCAGCCCTCTCGACAGCCAAGCAACTAATGAAAAACTGTTTTTT. The rearrangement uses TRBV7-9 and TRBJ1-4; TRBD1 might be the D (5 bases). Per the germline V gene, CDR1 is SEHNR and CDR2 is FQNEAQ (reference sequence). Trimming pared 5 bases from V and 0 bases from J, leaving 16 bases between. This CDR3 is 17 amino acids long.

This clonotype was seen more than once but under ten times. The chain has TRBV5-6 and TRBJ2-1; the D gene is possibly TRBD2 (5 bases). Trimming pared 6 bases from V and 3 bases from J, leaving 13 bases between. Germline values: CDR1 SGHDT, CDR2 YYEEEE. This CDR3 is 14 amino acids long. The CDR3 protein is CASMIRTFYNEQFF. Written as DNA, the CDR3 is TGTGCCAGCATGATCCGGACTTTCTACAATGAGCAGTTCTTC.

This clonotype was seen only a few times. The chain employs TRBV20-1 and TRBJ2-6, with 8 bases fitting TRBD1. Germline-derived CDR1 and CDR2 are DFQATT and SNEGSKA (reference sequence). The CDR3 runs 17 residues. Germline trimming cut 3 bases from V and 1 base from J; bases unmatched to any gene: 8. CDR3 DNA sequence: TGCAGTGCTAGGGCCGGACAGGGAGGATCTGGGGCCAACGTCCTGACTTTC. This sequence encodes CSARAGQGGSGANVLTF.

This clonotype was found a few times. V gene TRBV18 combines with J gene TRBJ2-2; perhaps TRBD1 as D (6 bases). Germline CDR1 reads KGHSH; CDR2 reads LQKENI. Trimming pared 2 bases from V and 5 bases from J, leaving 15 bases between. The CDR3 is 16 amino acids. CDR3 bases: TGTGCCAGCTCACCAGTGAAACAGGGTCGGACCGGGGAGCTGTTTTTT. It codes for CASSPVKQGRTGELFF.

This clonotype was observed many times. The chain joins TRBV12-3 or TRBV12-4 to TRBJ2-7; 7 positions agree with TRBD2. Germline trimming cut 0 bases from V and 7 bases from J; bases unmatched to any gene: 6. This CDR3 contains 14 residues. Here the CDR3 reads CASSLAGGAGEQYF. CDR3 DNA: TGTGCCAGCAGTTTAGCGGGAGGGGCAGGGGAGCAGTACTTC.

A few counts support this clonotype. This chain links TRBV4-2 with TRBJ1-1; 7 bases align to TRBD1. The V gene's germline CDR1 is LGHNA and CDR2 YNFKEQ. The CDR3 sequence is 17 residues long. The trim removed 0 bases at V and 0 bases at J, leaving 7 bases unmatched. CDR3 in amino acids: CASSQDGQAFMNTEAFF. For the CDR3, the DNA is TGTGCCAGCAGCCAAGACGGACAGGCCTTCATGAACACTGAAGCTTTCTTT.

This clonotype was detected many times. The chain combines TRBV9 with TRBJ1-1; tentative D call: TRBD1 (6 bases). Germline-derived CDR1 and CDR2 are SGDLS and YYNGEE. Trimming left V 4 bases short and J 0 bases short, with 10 bases between. The CDR3 has 14 residues. CDR3 sequence (DNA): TGTGCCAGCAGCCCAGGACAGATGAACACTGAAGCTTTCTTT. Translation gives CASSPGQMNTEAFF.

This clonotype has a handful of counts. The gene calls are TRBV7-9 and TRBJ2-6; D is unresolved. Per the germline V gene, CDR1 is SEHNR and CDR2 is FQNEAQ (reference sequence). V was clipped by 4 bases and J by 0 bases, with 4 bases between them. This CDR3 is 14 amino acids long. CDR3 sequence (DNA): TGTGCCAGCAGCTCGATCTCTGGGGCCAACGTCCTGACTTTC. Its translation: CASSSISGANVLTF.

This clonotype has just a few counts. This sequence joins TRBV5-1 and TRBJ2-7; 8 bases are shared with TRBD1. Unmatched junction bases numbered 5, after V lost 0 bases and J lost 6 bases. The CDR3 totals 14 residues. Germline assignment: CDR1 SGHRS and CDR2 YFSETQ. The chain's CDR3 is CASSLDRQGTEQYF. The CDR3 nucleotides read TGCGCCAGCAGCTTGGACCGACAGGGGACCGAGCAGTACTTC.

This clonotype was counted only a few times. This chain links TRBV29-1 with TRBJ2-3, with D possibly being TRBD1 (5 bases). Germline V lookup: CDR1 SQVTM, CDR2 ANQGSEA. The CDR3 totals 14 residues. Trimming cost V 2 bases and J 4 bases, with 13 bases left between them. CDR3 sequence: CSVELVRVADTQYF. CDR3 in DNA: TGCAGCGTTGAATTGGTCAGGGTAGCAGATACGCAGTATTTT.

There are a few counts of this clonotype. The V and J genes are TRBV7-3 and TRBJ1-4; D may be TRBD1 (6 bases). CDR3 length: 13 residues. Germline CDR1 is SGHTA and CDR2 is FQGTGA. V lost 1 base, J lost 10 bases, and 10 bases lay in between. CDR3 amino acids: CASSLRGGGKLFF. The CDR3 DNA sequence: TGTGCCAGCAGCTTAAGAGGAGGGGGAAAACTGTTTTTT.

The chain employs TRBV7-9 and TRBJ1-5; 8 nucleotides align to TRBD1. From germline, CDR1 is SEHNR and CDR2 FQNEAQ (reference sequence). The CDR3 is made up of 16 amino acids. Losses at the gene ends were 5 bases for V and 6 bases for J; bases not matched to a gene: 12. The CDR3 sequence: CASSAEGRGLAQPQHF. CDR3 DNA: TGTGCCAGCAGCGCCGAAGGCAGGGGGCTTGCTCAGCCCCAGCATTTT. Complete variable domain (other parts from reference TRBV7-9 and TRBJ1-5): DTGVSQNPRHKITKRGQNVTFRCDPISEHNRLYWYRQTLGQGPEFLTYFQNEAQLEKSRLLSDRFSAERPKGSFSTLEIQRTEQGDSAMYLCASSAEGRGLAQPQHFGDGTRLSIL.

This clonotype showed up just a few times. The CDR3 loop reads CASSSPGARGYTF. The CDR3 DNA reads as TGTGCCAGCAGTTCGCCCGGGGCCCGCGGCTACACCTTC. The chain has TRBV28 and TRBJ1-2, with D maybe TRBD1 (5 bases). CDR3 length: 13 amino acids. Trimming stripped 4 bases from V and 8 bases from J, with 14 bases between. Germline V gene data show CDR1 as MDHEN and CDR2 as SYDVKM.

The sample holds a few counts of this clonotype. The chain employs TRBV20-1 and TRBJ1-2; the match to TRBD1 covers 9 bases. CDR3 length: 15 residues. CDR1 and CDR2 (germline): DFQATT, SNEGSKA (reference sequence). The V and J ends lost 5 bases and 9 bases, in that order; junction bases with no gene match: 16. The CDR3: CSARPPRTGVARYTF. CDR3 sequence (DNA): TGCAGTGCTCGCCCCCCCAGGACAGGGGTTGCACGCTACACCTTC.

With respect to this clonotype: One end of the junction is discordant with germline, which a read error may explain. This chain links TRBV4-3 with TRBJ1-1; D not certain. The CDR3 is 13 residues long. Germline lookup yields CDR1 LGHNA and CDR2 YSLEER. The CDR3 nucleotides are TGTGCCAGCAGCCAATCGGGAAACACTGAAGCTTTCTTT. Translation gives CASSQSGNTEAFF.

The chain has TRBV29-1 and TRBJ1-2, with a possible D match to TRBD1 (5 bases). CDR3 length: 12 residues. Germline-derived CDR1 and CDR2 are SQVTM and ANQGSEA. V was shortened by 2 bases and J by 7 bases, with 11 bases between the two germline ends. The CDR3 bases are TGCAGCGTTGAAATTCAGGGTGCTGGCTACACCTTC. It is translated as CSVEIQGAGYTF.